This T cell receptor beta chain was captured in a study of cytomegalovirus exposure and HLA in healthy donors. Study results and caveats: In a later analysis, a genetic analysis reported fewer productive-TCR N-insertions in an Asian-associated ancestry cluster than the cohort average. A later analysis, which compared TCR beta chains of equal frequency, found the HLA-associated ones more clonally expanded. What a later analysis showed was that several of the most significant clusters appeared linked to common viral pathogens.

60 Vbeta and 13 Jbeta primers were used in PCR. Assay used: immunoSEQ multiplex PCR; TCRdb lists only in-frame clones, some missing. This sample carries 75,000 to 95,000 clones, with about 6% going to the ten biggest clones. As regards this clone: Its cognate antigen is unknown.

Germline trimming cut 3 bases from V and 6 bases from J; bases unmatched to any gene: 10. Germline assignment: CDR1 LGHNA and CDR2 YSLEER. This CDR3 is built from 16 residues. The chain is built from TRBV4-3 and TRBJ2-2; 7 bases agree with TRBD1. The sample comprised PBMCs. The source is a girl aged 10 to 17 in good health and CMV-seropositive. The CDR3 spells CASSQSAGGIAGELFF. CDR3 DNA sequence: TGCGCCAGCAGCCAGAGCGCAGGGGGAATCGCCGGGGAGCTGTTTTTT.